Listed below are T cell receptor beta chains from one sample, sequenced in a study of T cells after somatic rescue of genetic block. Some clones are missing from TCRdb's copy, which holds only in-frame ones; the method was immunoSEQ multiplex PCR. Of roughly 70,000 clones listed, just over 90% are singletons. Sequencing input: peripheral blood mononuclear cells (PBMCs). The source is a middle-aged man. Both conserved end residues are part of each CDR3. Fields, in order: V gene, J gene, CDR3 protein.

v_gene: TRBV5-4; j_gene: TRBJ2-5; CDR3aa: CASSLLGRSKGETQYF
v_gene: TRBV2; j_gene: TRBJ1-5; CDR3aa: CASRSGTGAGSQPQHF
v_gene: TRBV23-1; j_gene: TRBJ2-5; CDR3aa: CASSQRCGRKQETQYF
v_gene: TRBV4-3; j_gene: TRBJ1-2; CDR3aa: CASSPRTGTNYGYTF
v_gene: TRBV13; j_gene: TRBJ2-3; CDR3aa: CASSWDRGGTDTQYF
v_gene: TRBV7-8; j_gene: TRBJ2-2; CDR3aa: CASSPGQGIFLNTGELFF
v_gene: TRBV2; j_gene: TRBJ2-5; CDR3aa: CASTREVGETQYF
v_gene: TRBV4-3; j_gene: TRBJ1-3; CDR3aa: CASSQEQPVSGNTIYF
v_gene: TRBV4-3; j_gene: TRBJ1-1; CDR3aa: CASSHGGPEAFF
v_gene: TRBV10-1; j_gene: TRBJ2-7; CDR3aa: CASSLQGSYEQYF
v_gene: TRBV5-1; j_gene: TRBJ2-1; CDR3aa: CASSLGETYNEQFF
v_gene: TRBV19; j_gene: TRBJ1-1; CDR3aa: CASLSHLGDTEAFF
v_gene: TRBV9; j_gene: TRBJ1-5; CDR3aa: CASSQGDQPQHF